The T cell receptor beta chain described here comes from a study of blood T cell repertoires in COVID-19. Study information: Donors in the United States, Italy and Spain gave samples during acute or convalescent COVID-19. T cells, B-cell-depleted T cells, or PBMCs supplied cDNA or gDNA.

Germline CDR1 and CDR2: LGHNT and FRNRAP. Germline trimming cut 4 bases from V and 5 bases from J; bases unmatched to any gene: 6. The CDR3 runs 15 residues. Method: immunoSEQ multiplex PCR; TCRdb's copy keeps in-frame clones and lacks some. The data hold fewer than 300,000 clones, with 80% to 90% observed a single time. The receptor was isolated from a man younger than 45 with acute or convalescent COVID-19. J is TRBJ2-3 and V is TRBV12-5; 10 positions agree with TRBD2. The sequencing input was peripheral blood. CDR3 region: CASGWGSGRKDTQYF. As DNA, the CDR3 is TGTGCTAGTGGTTGGGGTAGCGGGAGGAAAGATACGCAGTATTTT.